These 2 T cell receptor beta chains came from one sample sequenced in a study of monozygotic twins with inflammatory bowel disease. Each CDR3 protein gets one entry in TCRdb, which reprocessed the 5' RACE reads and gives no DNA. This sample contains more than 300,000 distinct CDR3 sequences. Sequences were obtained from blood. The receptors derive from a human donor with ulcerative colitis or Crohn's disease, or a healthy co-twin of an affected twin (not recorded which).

CDR3 sequence: CASSYSSRNYNSPLHF. The chain recombines TRBV6-5 with TRBJ1-6. Germline CDR1 MNHEY, CDR2 SVGAGI. This CDR3 region has 16 residues.

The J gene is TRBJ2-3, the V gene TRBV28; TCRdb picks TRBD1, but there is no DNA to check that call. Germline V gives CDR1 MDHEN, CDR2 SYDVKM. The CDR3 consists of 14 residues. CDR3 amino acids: CASRDRSRTDTQYF. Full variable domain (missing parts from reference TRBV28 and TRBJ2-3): DVKVTQSSRYLVKRTGEKVFLECVQDMDHENMFWYRQDPGLGLRLIYFSYDVKMKEKGDIPEGYSVSREKKERFSLILESASTNQTSMYLCASRDRSRTDTQYFGPGTRLTVL.